The sample holds many counts of the clone carrying this T cell receptor beta chain. Unique molecular identifiers were used to barcode this TCRbeta library. TCRdb independently ran MiXCR on the PCR reads; one entry per CDR3 protein. The data contain around 500,000 distinct CDR3 sequences, 12% of them singletons. There are 15 residues in the CDR3. The germline CDR1 and CDR2 sequences are SGHVS and FQNEAQ. V was clipped by 5 bases and J by 8 bases; unmatched bases: 14. The source of the sample is a study of T-cell reconstitution after alpha-beta-depleted transplantation in children. V and J are TRBV7-8 and TRBJ1-2, with 7 bases matching TRBD1. The sample was PBMCs from the stem cell graft donor, taken from the stem cell graft. This TCR was recovered from a human donor who donated a stem cell graft to a child with combined immunodeficiency. CDR3 loop: CASSPRTGRGQGYTF. CDR3 DNA: TGTGCCAGCAGCCCCCGGACAGGACGGGGGCAGGGCTACACCTTC.